These 7 T cell receptor beta chains share one sample of origin, sequenced in a study of identical twins. TCRdb reprocessed the 5' RACE reads with MiXCR, giving one entry per CDR3 protein. This table holds some 560,000 distinct CDR3 sequences, around a tenth found once. The data were also submitted as part of a second study, on yellow fever vaccine responses in identical twins.

Material: PBMCs. All receptors derive from a young woman in good health.

The chain employs TRBV10-3 and TRBJ2-3; D possibly matches TRBD1 or TRBD2 (6 bases each). CDR3 length equals 15 residues. The V gene lost 4 bases and the J gene lost 4 bases, with 15 bases spanning the gap. Looked up from germline, CDR1 is ENHRY and CDR2 is SYGVKD. The CDR3, as DNA: TGTGCCATCAGTGGGTTTGTGGGGGGCGCAGATACGCAGTATTTT. Its protein is CAISGFVGGADTQYF.

The chain uses TRBV29-1 and TRBJ1-3; D is unresolved. The CDR3 contains 12 residues. CDR1 and CDR2 (germline): SQVTM, ANQGSEA. V was cut by 3 bases and J by 2 bases, with 5 bases left in between. The CDR3 spells CSVEIAGNTIYF. Here the CDR3 DNA reads TGCAGCGTTGAGATCGCTGGAAACACCATATATTTT. The entire variable domain, with the rest obtained from reference TRBV29-1 and TRBJ1-3, is as follows: SAVISQKPSRDICQRGTSLTIQCQVDSQVTMMFWYRQQPGQSLTLIATANQGSEATYESGFVIDKFPISRPNLTFSTLTVSNMSPEDSSIYLCSVEIAGNTIYFGEGSWLTVV.

The rearrangement joins TRBV4-1 to TRBJ2-7; D possibly uses TRBD1 or TRBD2 (5 bases each). V was trimmed by 4 bases and J by 6 bases, leaving 10 bases between them. The germline V gene encodes CDR1 MGHRA and CDR2 YSYEKL. The length of the CDR3 is 12 residues. CDR3 residues: CASSRGASEQYF. The CDR3 DNA reads TGCGCCAGCAGCCGAGGGGCTTCCGAGCAGTACTTC.

This clonotype was seen a few times. V gene TRBV9 combines with J gene TRBJ2-3; perhaps TRBD2 as D (6 bases). CDR1 is SGDLS and CDR2 is YYNGEE in the germline V gene. The CDR3 totals 14 residues. Trimming took 0 bases from V and 4 from J, leaving 9 bases between them. CDR3 sequence: CASSVVTGADTQYF. Here the CDR3 DNA reads TGTGCCAGCAGCGTAGTTACGGGAGCAGATACGCAGTATTTT.

This chain links TRBV10-3 with TRBJ2-1; 11 bases align to TRBD2. The germline gives CDR1 ENHRY, CDR2 SYGVKD. V shed 6 bases and J 2 bases; nucleotides not matched to a gene: 15. This CDR3 contains 19 residues. The CDR3 DNA reads as TGTGCCATCAGAGATCCGAGTCGGGTAGCGGGGGGGCCCTACAATGAGCAGTTCTTC. Translating it yields CAIRDPSRVAGGPYNEQFF.

The V call is TRBV28, the J call TRBJ2-5, with D unclear. Trimming pared 7 bases from V and 7 bases from J, leaving 10 bases between. Germline V gene sequence: CDR1 MDHEN, CDR2 SYDVKM. The CDR3 sequence is 11 residues long. CDR3 protein: CASKEDATQYF. CDR3 nucleotide sequence: TGTGCCAGCAAGGAAGATGCGACCCAGTACTTC. The full variable domain, rest sourced from reference TRBV28 and TRBJ2-5, is DVKVTQSSRYLVKRTGEKVFLECVQDMDHENMFWYRQDPGLGLRLIYFSYDVKMKEKGDIPEGYSVSREKKERFSLILESASTNQTSMYLCASKEDATQYFGPGTRLLVL.

The rearrangement uses TRBV28 and TRBJ2-3, with D possibly TRBD2 on 6 matching bases. Trimming removed 6 bases from V and 0 bases from J, with 13 bases in between. CDR1 and CDR2 from the germline V gene are MDHEN and SYDVKM. The CDR3 loop spans 15 amino acids. CDR3 bases: TGTGCCAGCAGGGTAGCGGCTTCTAGCACAGATACGCAGTATTTT. The encoded protein is CASRVAASSTDTQYF.